This T cell receptor (beta chain) was captured in a study of T cell clonality in common variable immunodeficiency. To note about this clone: Its specificity is unknown. Read coverage stops 3 residues before the CDR3 terminus; the germline J gene supplies the remainder.

The length of the CDR3 is 15 residues. V was clipped by 4 bases and J by 9 bases; unmatched bases: 12. Germline assignment: CDR1 SGHNT and CDR2 YENEEA. Produced via immunoSEQ multiplex PCR; TCRdb's table is partial and in-frame only. The sample contains some 30,000 clones, none of them singletons. Findings of the study overall: TCRbeta clonality was increased in CVID versus healthy controls. Shared TCRbeta clones were fewer between CVID subjects than controls. CVID patient heterogeneity limited repertoire-clinical complication correlations. Reportedly, TCR beta sequences from common variable immunodeficiency showed fewer deletions and N-nucleotide insertions.

The sample was peripheral blood mononuclear cells. The receptor's source is a person between 18 and 75 years old in good health. The rearrangement links TRBV11-3 to TRBJ2-1; 7 bases agree with TRBD1. The covered CDR3 bases are TGTGCCAGCAGCTCCCGGACAGGTCGTGGGGGTGAG. As protein: CASSSRTGRGGE. In full, the CDR3 reads CASSSRTGRGGEQFF.